Presented here are 22 T cell receptor beta chains from one specimen sequenced in a study of regulatory T cells in long-lasting Graves disease. Arm-PCR with iRepertoire HTBI primers amplified the CDR3 regions for these TCR beta libraries. TCRdb itself ran the multiplex PCR reads through MiXCR, one entry per CDR3 protein. The sample records approximately 470,000 distinct CDR3 sequences, around 16% being singletons. Time point reported: newly diagnosed GD, antithyroid drugs for less than 3 months. From RNA extracted from PBMCs, the TCR library was made. The data were also submitted as part of a second study, on T cells in Graves' hyperthyroidism and ophthalmopathy.

The sample here was peripheral blood mononuclear cells (PBMCs), taken at new diagnosis, from a patient treated with antithyroid drugs. These receptors all come from a man aged 40-49 years with Graves disease.

This clonotype was seen at least ten times. Its ends do not fully match the called genes, so a read error is possible. V gene TRBV5-1 combines with J gene TRBJ2-3; D ambiguous. This CDR3 is 13 amino acids long. Germline loops: CDR1 SGHRS, CDR2 YFSETQ. CDR3 DNA: TGTGCCAGCAGCTTAGGCCGCACAGATACGCAGTATTTT. It codes for CASSLGRTDTQYF. The variable domain in full, completed from reference TRBV5-1 and TRBJ2-3, reads KAGVTQTPRYLIKTRGQQVTLSCSPISGHRSVSWYQQTPGQGLQFLFEYFSETQRNKGNFPGRFSGRQFSNSRSEMNVSTLELGDSALYLCASSLGRTDTQYFGPGTRLTVL.

In its sample, this clonotype was seen many times. The genes are TRBV12-3 or TRBV12-4 and TRBJ2-3; TRBD1 matches 8 bases. V lost 2 bases and J lost 4; bases outside the gene matches: 14. This CDR3 comprises 18 residues. The CDR3 nucleotides read TGTGCCAGCAGTTTATGGGGTCAGGGGGCGTCTGATCCAGATACGCAGTATTTT. It is translated as CASSLWGQGASDPDTQYF.

This clonotype was seen many times. The V call is TRBV27, the J call TRBJ2-7; D call uncertain. The CDR3 has 15 amino acids. Trimming removed 0 bases from V and 0 bases from J, with 9 bases in between. Germline V lookup: CDR1 MNHEY, CDR2 SMNVEV (reference sequence). The CDR3, as DNA: TGTGCCAGCAGTTTATCGGCCGCGTACTCCTACGAGCAGTACTTC. It translates to CASSLSAAYSYEQYF.

The J gene is TRBJ2-1, the V gene TRBV27; TRBD2 is a possible D gene (6 bases). The CDR3 consists of 17 residues. Germline CDR1 MNHEY, CDR2 SMNVEV (reference sequence). The V end was cut by 1 base, the J end by 2 bases, with 15 bases between. DNA of the CDR3: TGTGCCAGCAGTTTATATCCCCCTAGCGAGACCTACAATGAGCAGTTCTTC. It codes for CASSLYPPSETYNEQFF.

This clonotype was picked up a small number of times. This chain uses TRBV6-1 with TRBJ2-1; possible D gene TRBD2, 7 bases. From germline, CDR1 is MNHNS and CDR2 SASEGT. This CDR3 comprises 14 residues. The V end lost 3 bases, the J end lost 8 bases, and 14 bases lay between the germline ends. CDR3 DNA sequence: TGTGCCAGCAGTGAGGGGGGGGCGGTAGATGAGCAGTTCTTC. Protein: CASSEGGAVDEQFF.

This clonotype was counted at least ten times. This sequence joins TRBV28 and TRBJ1-1, with D perhaps TRBD1 (6 bases). The germline gives CDR1 MDHEN, CDR2 SYDVKM. This CDR3 comprises 15 residues. The V end was cut by 5 bases, the J end by 0 bases, with 13 bases between. The CDR3 region has the DNA TGTGCCAGCAGTGGGGCCGGACAGCTGAACACTGAAGCTTTCTTT. As protein: CASSGAGQLNTEAFF. Variable domain in full (rest from reference TRBV28 and TRBJ1-1): DVKVTQSSRYLVKRTGEKVFLECVQDMDHENMFWYRQDPGLGLRLIYFSYDVKMKEKGDIPEGYSVSREKKERFSLILESASTNQTSMYLCASSGAGQLNTEAFFGQGTRLTVV.

This clonotype occurred a few times. The J gene is TRBJ1-1, the V gene TRBV5-1, with 8 bases identical to TRBD1. CDR1 is SGHRS, CDR2 YFSETQ, per germline. The CDR3 runs to 15 residues. V was clipped by 8 bases and J by 3 bases; unmatched bases: 12. CDR3 sequence: CARWLRTGSDTEAFF. The CDR3 bases are TGCGCCAGATGGCTCCGGACAGGGAGTGACACTGAAGCTTTCTTT.

This clonotype occurred a few times. This chain joins TRBV29-1 and TRBJ2-7, with 7 bases that match TRBD2. Unmatched junction bases numbered 14, after V lost 3 bases and J lost 6 bases. Germline lookup yields CDR1 SQVTM and CDR2 ANQGSEA. This CDR3 is 15 amino acids long. The CDR3 reads CSVDQPDGRVGEQYF. The CDR3 nucleotides read TGCAGCGTTGATCAGCCTGATGGGAGGGTGGGCGAGCAGTACTTC.

The chain carries TRBV11-2 and TRBJ2-4; 8 bases align to TRBD2. Germline V lookup: CDR1 SGHAT, CDR2 FQNNGV. The CDR3 consists of 16 residues. The V gene end was trimmed by 6 bases and the J gene end by 6 bases; junction bases not matched to a gene: 13. CDR3 loop: CASREGRLAGRNIQYF. Written as DNA, the CDR3 is TGTGCCAGCAGGGAAGGCCGGCTAGCGGGCCGAAACATTCAGTACTTC.

V usage is TRBV5-6 and J usage is TRBJ1-1, with a possible D match to TRBD1 (5 bases). V was trimmed by 3 bases and J by 5 bases, leaving 14 bases between them. Germline V CDR1 and CDR2: SGHDT, YYEEEE. This CDR3 is 14 amino acids long. CDR3 in DNA: TGTGCCAGCAGCTGGGGGTCACCGGGGACTGAAGCTTTCTTT. This codes for CASSWGSPGTEAFF. The full variable domain, in which reference TRBV5-6 and TRBJ1-1 provide the parts outside the CDR3, is DAGVTQSPTHLIKTRGQQVTLRCSPKSGHDTVSWYQQALGQGPQFIFQYYEEEERQRGNFPDRFSGHQFPNYSSELNVNALLLGDSALYLCASSWGSPGTEAFFGQGTRLTVV.

This clonotype came up many times. The rearrangement links TRBV11-2 to TRBJ2-1; no firm D call. CDR1 is SGHAT and CDR2 is FQNNGV in the germline V gene. The CDR3 sequence is 11 residues long. Trimming removed 8 bases at V and 8 bases at J, with 10 bases between. In nucleotides, the CDR3 is TGTGCCAGCCACCTAGGAGATGAGCAGTTCTTC. It codes for CASHLGDEQFF.

The chain uses TRBV2 and TRBJ2-1; weak D call: TRBD2 (6 bases). CDR3 size: 12 residues. The germline V gene encodes CDR1 SNHLY and CDR2 FYNNEI. V was trimmed by 8 bases and J by 1 base, leaving 6 bases between them. The chain's CDR3 is CASGGSYNEQFF. DNA of the CDR3: TGTGCCAGCGGAGGGTCCTACAATGAGCAGTTCTTC.

This clonotype was observed many times. J is TRBJ2-5 and V is TRBV11-3, with a tentative D call TRBD2 (6 bases). With 1 base removed from V and 6 bases from J, the gap between germline ends came to 12 bases. Germline CDR1 is SGHNT and CDR2 is YENEEA. The CDR3 length is 14 residues. CDR3 protein: CASSLAASEKTQYF. CDR3 DNA: TGTGCCAGCAGCTTAGCGGCTAGCGAAAAGACCCAGTACTTC.

This clonotype was recorded many times. V gene TRBV28 combines with J gene TRBJ2-3; TRBD1 is a possible D gene (6 bases). Trimming pared 4 bases from V and 0 bases from J, leaving 11 bases between. Germline CDR1 and CDR2: MDHEN and SYDVKM. CDR3 size: 15 residues. CDR3 DNA sequence: TGTGCCAGCAGTTCCCAGGGGCGGAGCACAGATACGCAGTATTTT. Protein: CASSSQGRSTDTQYF.

The sample holds many counts of this clonotype. This chain uses TRBV5-6 with TRBJ2-7; perhaps TRBD1 as D (6 bases). The CDR3 is 16 residues long. The germline V gene encodes CDR1 SGHDT and CDR2 YYEEEE. Deletions cut 2 bases from V and 2 bases from J, with 17 bases between. The CDR3 bases are TGTGCCAGCAGCTTTCGTGCTCCGGACAGAACCTACGAGCAGTACTTC. This encodes CASSFRAPDRTYEQYF.

The J gene is TRBJ2-1, the V gene TRBV20-1; 13 nucleotides match TRBD2. Germline V gives CDR1 DFQATT, CDR2 SNEGSKA (reference sequence). The CDR3 loop spans 14 amino acids. J lost 9 bases, V lost 6 bases, and 8 bases had no gene match. CDR3 sequence (DNA): TGCAGTGCACAGCCGGGACTAGCGGGGACTGAGCAGTTCTTC. Protein: CSAQPGLAGTEQFF.

The chain combines TRBV30 with TRBJ2-1; D might be TRBD2 (5 bases). The germline gives CDR1 GTSNPN, CDR2 SVGIG (reference sequence). This CDR3 has 14 amino acids. DNA of the CDR3: TGTGTCTCTAACTCGGGGAGCTCCTACAATGAGCAGTTCTTC. It codes for CVSNSGSSYNEQFF.

This clonotype came up many times. The chain has TRBV12-3 or TRBV12-4 and TRBJ1-2; 7 bases fit TRBD1. V was pared by 5 bases and J by 0 bases, with 12 bases of the junction left unmatched. This CDR3 has 17 amino acids. Written as DNA, the CDR3 is TGTGCCAGCAGTAACACGGGACAGAACAGACCTAACTATGGCTACACCTTC. Protein: CASSNTGQNRPNYGYTF.

This clonotype was seen more than once but under ten times. This chain uses TRBV7-8 with TRBJ1-6, with TRBD1 identical over 7 bases. CDR1 is SGHVS, CDR2 FQNEAQ, per germline. This CDR3 spans 16 amino acids. Trimming at V came to 5 bases and at J to 4 bases, leaving 8 bases not matched to a gene. CDR3 coding DNA: TGTGCCAGCAGCGCACAGGGGCAGCCTTATAATTCACCCCTCCACTTT. Translated, it gives CASSAQGQPYNSPLHF. Based on the CDR3 plus reference TRBV7-8 and TRBJ1-6, the full variable domain is GAGVSQSPRYKVAKRGQDVALRCDPISGHVSLFWYQQALGQGPEFLTYFQNEAQLDKSGLPSDRFFAERPEGSVSTLKIQRTQQEDSAVYLCASSAQGQPYNSPLHFGNGTRLTVT.

The sample holds a few counts of this clonotype. The chain is built from TRBV24-1 and TRBJ1-5, with TRBD1 identical over 8 bases. CDR3 length equals 15 residues. In germline, CDR1 is KGHDR, CDR2 SFDVKD. V dropped 6 bases and J dropped 1; count of bases not matched to a gene: 4. The CDR3 spells CATSSTGGSNQPQHF. The CDR3 DNA is TGTGCCACCAGTTCCACAGGGGGGAGCAATCAGCCCCAGCATTTT.

This sequence joins TRBV7-3 and TRBJ2-3, with 7 positions matching TRBD2. Germline trimming cut 1 base from V and 5 bases from J; bases unmatched to any gene: 6. The length of the CDR3 is 15 residues. Germline V lookup: CDR1 SGHTA, CDR2 FQGTGA. CDR3 nucleotides: TGTGCCAGCAGCTTAAAAGCGGGATGGCAAGATACGCAGTATTTT. Translating it yields CASSLKAGWQDTQYF. Filled out from reference TRBV7-3 and TRBJ2-3, the complete variable domain reads GAGVSQTPSNKVTEKGKYVELRCDPISGHTALYWYRQSLGQGPEFLIYFQGTGAADDSGLPNDRFFAVRPEGSVSTLKIQRTERGDSAVYLCASSLKAGWQDTQYFGPGTRLTVL.

This clonotype was detected ten times or more. The chain has TRBV29-1 and TRBJ2-7; D is unresolved. V lost 4 bases and J lost 5, with 9 bases in between. Germline CDR1 SQVTM, CDR2 ANQGSEA. CDR3 length: 11 residues. CDR3 amino acids: CSVAEVDEQYF. DNA of the CDR3: TGCAGCGTTGCGGAAGTGGACGAGCAGTACTTC.